This TCR beta chain came from a study of blood T cell repertoires in COVID-19. Repertoires were generated with immunoSEQ multiplex PCR, while TCRdb's copy carries only in-frame clones and drops some. Here the sample spans about 150,000 clones, about 73% being singletons. Material: peripheral blood. This receptor was identified in a man older than 75 with acute or convalescent COVID-19.

CDR3 nucleotides: TGTGCCAGCAGTGAAGGACAGAACACCGGGGAGCTGTTTTTT. It specifies CASSEGQNTGELFF. The rearrangement joins TRBV6-1 to TRBJ2-2; D unclear. CDR1 is MNHNS, CDR2 SASEGT, per germline. This CDR3 region has 14 residues. Trimming pared 1 base from V and 1 base from J, leaving 4 bases between.